Listed below are T cell receptor beta chains from one sample, sequenced in a study of blood T cell repertoires in COVID-19. Profiled with immunoSEQ multiplex PCR; TCRdb holds only in-frame clones, not every one. The sample yields about 210,000 clones, 87% seen once. The sequenced material came from PBMCs or T cells enriched from blood (not recorded which). These receptor sequences come from a man aged 30 to 39 in a cohort exposed to, infected with or recovered from COVID-19 (not recorded which). CDR3s include the opening cysteine and the closing phenylalanine or tryptophan. The order of the fields is V gene, clone size, D gene, J gene, CDR3 protein, CDR3 DNA. A D gene is named only where the DNA matches it firmly. Clone size is stated in some rows and not others, as once, few, many or a class when expanded.

v_gene: TRBV5-1
abundance: -
d_gene: TRBD1
j_gene: TRBJ2-3
CDR3aa: CASSLAGQGRTDTQYF
CDR3nt: TGCGCCAGCAGCTTGGCGGGACAGGGGCGTACAGATACGCAGTATTTT

v_gene: TRBV20-1
abundance: -
d_gene: -
j_gene: TRBJ1-4
CDR3aa: CSASQDSATNEKLFF
CDR3nt: TGCAGTGCTAGTCAGGACAGTGCAACTAATGAAAAACTGTTTTTT

v_gene: TRBV4-1
abundance: once
d_gene: TRBD1
j_gene: TRBJ1-1
CDR3aa: CASSQRFTTGVGTEAFF
CDR3nt: TGCGCCAGCAGCCAAAGGTTCACGACAGGGGTCGGCACTGAAGCTTTCTTT

v_gene: TRBV5-1
abundance: -
d_gene: -
j_gene: TRBJ1-6
CDR3aa: CASPYSPLHF
CDR3nt: TGCGCCAGCCCCTACTCACCCCTCCACTTT

v_gene: TRBV5-6
abundance: -
d_gene: TRBD2
j_gene: TRBJ2-7
CDR3aa: CASSLWLAGGSEQYF
CDR3nt: TGTGCCAGCAGCTTATGGCTAGCGGGAGGTAGCGAGCAGTACTTC

v_gene: TRBV4-1
abundance: -
d_gene: -
j_gene: TRBJ2-1
CDR3aa: CASSQVGSGNEQFF
CDR3nt: TGCGCCAGCAGCCAAGTCGGTAGCGGCAATGAGCAGTTCTTC

v_gene: TRBV6-5
abundance: -
d_gene: -
j_gene: TRBJ2-2
CDR3aa: CASSYLNTGELFF
CDR3nt: TGTGCCAGCAGTTACCTTAACACCGGGGAGCTGTTTTTT

v_gene: TRBV15
abundance: -
d_gene: TRBD1
j_gene: TRBJ1-4
CDR3aa: CATSRGTGAEKLFF
CDR3nt: TGTGCCACCAGCCGGGGGACAGGGGCTGAAAAACTGTTTTTT

v_gene: TRBV28
abundance: -
d_gene: -
j_gene: TRBJ1-2
CDR3aa: CASSSPNRDKGTYGYTF
CDR3nt: TGTGCCAGCAGTTCCCCAAACCGGGACAAGGGGACCTATGGCTACACCTTC

v_gene: TRBV18
abundance: -
d_gene: TRBD2
j_gene: TRBJ2-7
CDR3aa: CASSSRTSGRGIYEQYF
CDR3nt: TGTGCCAGCTCATCGAGGACTAGCGGGAGAGGTATCTACGAGCAGTACTTC

v_gene: TRBV7-8
abundance: -
d_gene: -
j_gene: TRBJ2-7
CDR3aa: CASSSGGFYEQYF
CDR3nt: TGTGCCAGCAGCTCCGGGGGATTCTACGAGCAGTACTTC

v_gene: TRBV5-1
abundance: -
d_gene: -
j_gene: TRBJ1-4
CDR3aa: CASSRGRKVSNEKLFF
CDR3nt: TGCGCCAGCAGCCGCGGTCGGAAGGTGTCTAATGAAAAACTGTTTTTT

v_gene: TRBV6-2/TRBV6-3
abundance: -
d_gene: TRBD2
j_gene: TRBJ2-1
CDR3aa: CASSYSTGTSGRARSYNEQFF
CDR3nt: TGTGCCAGCAGTTACTCAACCGGGACTAGCGGGAGGGCCCGCTCCTACAATGAGCAGTTCTTC

v_gene: TRBV11-3
abundance: -
d_gene: TRBD2
j_gene: TRBJ2-1
CDR3aa: CASSLGRANNEQFF
CDR3nt: TGTGCCAGCAGCTTGGGGAGGGCAAACAATGAGCAGTTCTTC

v_gene: TRBV4-1
abundance: -
d_gene: TRBD1
j_gene: TRBJ1-2
CDR3aa: CASSPPGTDYGYTF
CDR3nt: TGCGCCAGCAGCCCCCCCGGGACAGATTATGGCTACACCTTC

v_gene: TRBV28
abundance: -
d_gene: -
j_gene: TRBJ2-7
CDR3aa: CASSLGGNYEQYF
CDR3nt: TGTGCCAGCAGTTTGGGGGGTAACTACGAGCAGTACTTC

v_gene: TRBV10-2
abundance: few
d_gene: TRBD1
j_gene: TRBJ2-7
CDR3aa: CASLVPLQGTYEQYF
CDR3nt: TGCGCCAGTCTTGTTCCCTTACAGGGGACCTACGAGCAGTACTTC

v_gene: TRBV7-9
abundance: few
d_gene: -
j_gene: TRBJ2-3
CDR3aa: CASVRGSTDTQYF
CDR3nt: TGTGCCTCTGTGCGGGGTAGCACAGATACGCAGTATTTT

v_gene: TRBV6-1
abundance: -
d_gene: TRBD1
j_gene: TRBJ1-4
CDR3aa: CASSEAASQGAEKLFF
CDR3nt: TGTGCCAGCAGTGAAGCGGCAAGTCAGGGGGCCGAAAAACTGTTTTTT

v_gene: TRBV2
abundance: -
d_gene: TRBD2
j_gene: TRBJ2-2
CDR3aa: CASSEVASGSGGELFF
CDR3nt: TGTGCCAGCAGTGAAGTCGCTAGCGGGAGTGGTGGGGAGCTGTTTTTT

v_gene: TRBV28
abundance: -
d_gene: -
j_gene: TRBJ1-5
CDR3aa: CASSQNFVAGKGRGSRQPQHF
CDR3nt: TGTGCCAGCAGTCAAAATTTCGTCGCGGGGAAAGGGAGGGGCTCTCGGCAGCCCCAGCATTTT

v_gene: TRBV9
abundance: -
d_gene: -
j_gene: TRBJ1-2
CDR3aa: CASLGQPGYTF
CDR3nt: TGTGCCAGTCTGGGCCAGCCTGGCTACACCTTC

v_gene: TRBV2
abundance: -
d_gene: TRBD2
j_gene: TRBJ2-1
CDR3aa: CASSELSGRGNEQFF
CDR3nt: TGTGCCAGCAGTGAACTCAGCGGGAGAGGCAATGAGCAGTTCTTC

v_gene: TRBV28
abundance: -
d_gene: -
j_gene: TRBJ1-5
CDR3aa: CASSFPLHQPQHF
CDR3nt: TGTGCCAGCAGTTTCCCCCTTCATCAGCCCCAGCATTTT

v_gene: TRBV10-2
abundance: -
d_gene: TRBD1
j_gene: TRBJ1-1
CDR3aa: CASSGDRDEAFF
CDR3nt: TGCGCCAGCAGTGGGGACAGGGATGAAGCTTTCTTT

v_gene: TRBV27
abundance: -
d_gene: -
j_gene: TRBJ2-1
CDR3aa: CASNSRVLTGGANEQFF
CDR3nt: TGTGCCAGCAATTCCCGCGTCTTAACAGGGGGGGCCAATGAGCAGTTCTTC

v_gene: TRBV4-2
abundance: -
d_gene: -
j_gene: TRBJ1-4
CDR3aa: CASSQEPPGLNSEKLFF
CDR3nt: TGTGCCAGCAGCCAAGAGCCGCCGGGACTTAATAGTGAAAAACTGTTTTTT

v_gene: TRBV7-8
abundance: once
d_gene: -
j_gene: TRBJ2-1
CDR3aa: CASISLAPIGTYEQFF
CDR3nt: TGTGCCAGCATCTCCTTAGCACCAATAGGGACTTACGAGCAGTTCTTC

v_gene: TRBV5-5
abundance: -
d_gene: TRBD1
j_gene: TRBJ1-2
CDR3aa: CASSSKTGTGVFGYTF
CDR3nt: TGTGCCAGCAGCTCGAAAACCGGGACAGGGGTTTTCGGCTACACCTTC

v_gene: TRBV9
abundance: -
d_gene: TRBD2
j_gene: TRBJ2-1
CDR3aa: CASTLGGRANEQFF
CDR3nt: TGTGCCAGCACTCTAGGCGGGAGGGCGAATGAGCAGTTCTTC

v_gene: TRBV21-1
abundance: few
d_gene: -
j_gene: TRBJ2-4
CDR3aa: CASSERPFPAGSIQYF
CDR3nt: TGTGCCAGCAGCGAGCGACCGTTCCCAGCGGGGAGCATTCAGTACTTC

v_gene: TRBV19
abundance: -
d_gene: TRBD1
j_gene: TRBJ2-7
CDR3aa: CASSKVVAGTGYSYEQYF
CDR3nt: TGTGCCAGTAGTAAGGTAGTTGCAGGGACAGGATATTCCTACGAGCAGTACTTC

v_gene: TRBV7-6
abundance: -
d_gene: -
j_gene: TRBJ1-2
CDR3aa: CASSLVDARARRFNLYGYTF
CDR3nt: TGTGCCAGCAGCTTAGTTGACGCGCGGGCACGGAGGTTTAACCTCTATGGCTACACCTTC

v_gene: TRBV18
abundance: -
d_gene: -
j_gene: TRBJ1-2
CDR3aa: CASSPDKGFNYGYTF
CDR3nt: TGTGCCAGCTCACCGGACAAGGGGTTTAACTATGGCTACACCTTC

v_gene: TRBV7-9
abundance: -
d_gene: -
j_gene: TRBJ2-6
CDR3aa: CASTRGAGLGGANVLTF
CDR3nt: TGTGCCAGCACCCGCGGGGCGGGCCTAGGTGGGGCCAACGTCCTGACTTTC

v_gene: TRBV6-4
abundance: -
d_gene: TRBD2
j_gene: TRBJ2-1
CDR3aa: CASSEEWSGRANNEQFF
CDR3nt: TGTGCCAGCAGTGAAGAGTGGAGCGGGAGGGCTAACAATGAGCAGTTCTTC

v_gene: TRBV5-5
abundance: -
d_gene: TRBD2
j_gene: TRBJ2-2
CDR3aa: CASSIRTSGRGGELFF
CDR3nt: TGTGCCAGCAGCATAAGGACTAGCGGGAGGGGAGGGGAGCTGTTTTTT

v_gene: TRBV7-9
abundance: -
d_gene: -
j_gene: TRBJ2-7
CDR3aa: CASSPSSYEQYF
CDR3nt: TGTGCCAGCAGCCCCTCCTCCTACGAGCAGTACTTC

v_gene: TRBV7-9
abundance: -
d_gene: TRBD1
j_gene: TRBJ2-3
CDR3aa: CASSLGTGTLTDTQYF
CDR3nt: TGTGCCAGCAGCTTGGGGACAGGGACTCTCACAGATACGCAGTATTTT

v_gene: TRBV6-1
abundance: once
d_gene: -
j_gene: TRBJ2-7
CDR3aa: CASSEHFQSGRLEHEQYF
CDR3nt: TGTGCCAGCAGTGAACACTTTCAAAGTGGCAGACTAGAGCACGAGCAGTACTTC

v_gene: TRBV6-5
abundance: -
d_gene: TRBD1
j_gene: TRBJ2-1
CDR3aa: CASSYSGQLNNEQFF
CDR3nt: TGTGCCAGCAGTTACTCGGGACAGTTAAACAATGAGCAGTTCTTC

v_gene: TRBV6-1
abundance: -
d_gene: TRBD1
j_gene: TRBJ1-4
CDR3aa: CASSGGTGATNEKLFF
CDR3nt: TGTGCCAGCAGTGGGGGGACAGGCGCAACTAATGAAAAACTGTTTTTT

v_gene: TRBV4-1
abundance: -
d_gene: -
j_gene: TRBJ1-1
CDR3aa: CASSHYEGDTEAFF
CDR3nt: TGCGCCAGCAGCCATTATGAGGGGGACACTGAAGCTTTCTTT

v_gene: TRBV25-1
abundance: -
d_gene: TRBD1
j_gene: TRBJ2-7
CDR3aa: CASSGTGTAYEQYF
CDR3nt: TGTGCCAGCAGTGGGACCGGGACAGCCTACGAGCAGTACTTC

v_gene: TRBV19
abundance: -
d_gene: -
j_gene: TRBJ2-3
CDR3aa: CASSTGAGGGDTQYF
CDR3nt: TGTGCCAGTAGTACTGGGGCCGGGGGTGGAGATACGCAGTATTTT

v_gene: TRBV7-6
abundance: -
d_gene: TRBD1
j_gene: TRBJ1-1
CDR3aa: CASSLRVQGSHTEAFF
CDR3nt: TGTGCCAGCAGCTTACGGGTACAGGGGTCCCACACTGAAGCTTTCTTT

v_gene: TRBV14
abundance: once
d_gene: -
j_gene: TRBJ1-2
CDR3aa: CASSQERGAGAFYGYTF
CDR3nt: TGTGCCAGCAGCCAAGAAAGAGGGGCAGGGGCCTTCTATGGCTACACCTTC

v_gene: TRBV5-1
abundance: -
d_gene: -
j_gene: TRBJ1-3
CDR3aa: CASSDRRTGPGNTIYF
CDR3nt: TGCGCCAGCAGCGACCGTCGTACAGGTCCGGGAAACACCATATATTTT

v_gene: TRBV7-2
abundance: once
d_gene: -
j_gene: TRBJ1-5
CDR3aa: CASSLMARYSNQPQHF
CDR3nt: TGTGCCAGCAGCTTAATGGCGCGGTATAGCAATCAGCCCCAGCATTTT